Reported below is one TCR beta chain. V was cut by 3 bases and J by 5 bases, with 10 bases left in between. In germline, CDR1 is SQVTM, CDR2 ANQGSEA. This CDR3 contains 12 residues. Here immunoSEQ multiplex PCR was the method, and the copy in TCRdb shows in-frame clones only, minus some. The data contain a few hundred thousand clones, about 82% of them singletons. The entry originates in a study of blood T cell repertoires in COVID-19. Study background: Samples representing acute and convalescent COVID-19 were sourced from the United States, Italy and Spain.

This receptor was identified in a woman between 45 and 60 years old with acute or convalescent COVID-19. The V call is TRBV29-1, the J call TRBJ2-5; tentatively, D is TRBD2 (5 bases). The sample was peripheral blood. The CDR3 region has the DNA TGCAGCGTTGACCCCGAGCGGGAGACCCAGTACTTC. Translating gives CSVDPERETQYF.